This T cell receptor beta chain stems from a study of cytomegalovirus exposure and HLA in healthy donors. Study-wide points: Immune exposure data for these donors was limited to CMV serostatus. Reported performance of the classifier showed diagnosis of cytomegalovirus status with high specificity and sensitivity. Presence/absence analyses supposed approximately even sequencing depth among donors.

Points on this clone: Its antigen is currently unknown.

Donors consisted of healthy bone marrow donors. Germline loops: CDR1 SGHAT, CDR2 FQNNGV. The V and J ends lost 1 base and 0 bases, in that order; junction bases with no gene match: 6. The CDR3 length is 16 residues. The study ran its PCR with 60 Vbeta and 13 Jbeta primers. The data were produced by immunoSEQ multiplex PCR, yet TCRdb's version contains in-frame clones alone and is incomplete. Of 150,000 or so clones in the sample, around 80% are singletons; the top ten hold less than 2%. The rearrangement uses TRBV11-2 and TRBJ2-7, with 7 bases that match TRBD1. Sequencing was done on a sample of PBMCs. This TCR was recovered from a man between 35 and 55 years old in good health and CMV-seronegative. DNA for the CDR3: TGTGCCAGCAGCTTAGGGACAGGATTACCCTCCTACGAGCAGTACTTC. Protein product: CASSLGTGLPSYEQYF.